These 14 T cell receptor beta chains originate from one sample sequenced in a study of regulatory T cells in long-lasting Graves disease. Time point of the sample: newly diagnosed GD, antithyroid drugs for less than 3 months. Making the TCR library involved RNA that had been extracted from PBMCs. iRepertoire HTBI primers and Arm-PCR of CDR3 regions built TCR beta libraries. TCRdb processed the multiplex PCR reads anew with MiXCR; each CDR3 protein has one entry. Of hundreds of thousands of distinct CDR3 sequences listed, roughly 14% are singletons. This sample was shared with a second study, whose subject was T cells in Graves' hyperthyroidism and ophthalmopathy.

Sequenced material: peripheral blood mononuclear cells (PBMCs), taken at new diagnosis, from a patient treated with antithyroid drugs. All receptors come from a man aged 30 to 39 with Graves disease.

This clonotype occurred many times. V gene TRBV5-6 combines with J gene TRBJ2-5, with no clear D. The CDR3 has 13 amino acids. Trimming took 4 bases from V and 5 from J, leaving 12 bases between them. Germline V CDR1 and CDR2: SGHDT, YYEEEE. The CDR3 protein is CASSQQWLETQYF. In DNA form, the CDR3 reads TGTGCCAGCAGCCAGCAGTGGCTTGAGACCCAGTACTTC.

J is TRBJ2-7 and V is TRBV5-1; the D gene is possibly TRBD1 (5 bases). The germline V and J ends were trimmed by 7 bases and 5 bases, with 25 bases remaining between them. CDR3 length: 16 residues. Germline CDR1 and CDR2: SGHRS and YFSETQ. The CDR3 sequence: CASSNWGRPFFNEQYF. As DNA, the CDR3 is TGCGCCAGCTCCAATTGGGGCAGGCCGTTTTTCAACGAGCAGTACTTC. The full variable domain, completed using reference TRBV5-1 and TRBJ2-7, is KAGVTQTPRYLIKTRGQQVTLSCSPISGHRSVSWYQQTPGQGLQFLFEYFSETQRNKGNFPGRFSGRQFSNSRSEMNVSTLELGDSALYLCASSNWGRPFFNEQYFGPGTRLTVT.

V gene TRBV27 combines with J gene TRBJ1-4; D possibly corresponds to TRBD1 (6 bases). V was cut by 6 bases and J by 0 bases, with 14 bases left in between. The CDR3 runs to 16 residues. CDR1 and CDR2 (germline): MNHEY, SMNVEV (reference sequence). The CDR3 sequence is CASRVTGSATNEKLFF. CDR3 DNA: TGTGCCAGCAGGGTAACAGGGTCGGCAACTAATGAAAAACTGTTTTTT.

This clonotype appeared a few times. The gene calls are TRBV5-1 and TRBJ1-2; tentative D call: TRBD1 (6 bases). With 0 bases removed from V and 0 bases from J, the gap between germline ends came to 12 bases. Germline-derived CDR1 and CDR2 are SGHRS and YFSETQ. The CDR3 is 16 residues long. The CDR3 loop is CASSLVMGASNYGYTF. The CDR3 coding sequence is TGCGCCAGCAGCTTGGTAATGGGGGCTTCTAACTATGGCTACACCTTC.

V and J are TRBV20-1 and TRBJ2-5; D may correspond to TRBD1 or TRBD2 (6 bases each). The CDR3 has 14 residues. Trimming left V 2 bases short and J 4 bases short, with 14 bases between. Germline CDR1 is DFQATT and CDR2 is SNEGSKA (reference sequence). This chain's CDR3 is CSARMGGAGETQYF. CDR3 nucleotides: TGCAGTGCTAGAATGGGGGGCGCGGGAGAGACCCAGTACTTC.

CDR3 loop: CALEWDTQYF. CDR3 nucleotides: TGTGCCTTAGAATGGGATACGCAGTATTTT. The chain recombines TRBV30 with TRBJ2-3; no definite D call. Germline loops: CDR1 GTSNPN, CDR2 SVGIG (reference sequence). The CDR3 extends over 10 amino acids. Trimming removed 7 bases from V and 6 bases from J, with 8 bases in between.

A few counts support this clonotype. The junction and the germline gene differ at one end; a read error may be behind it. The V gene is TRBV20-1, the J gene TRBJ2-5; possibly TRBD2 for D (6 bases). The CDR3 is 15 amino acids. CDR1 and CDR2 (germline): DFQATT, SNEGSKA (reference sequence). The CDR3 loop is CSAREGRLVVETQCF. The DNA of the CDR3 is TGCAGTGCTAGAGAGGGTAGACTAGTGGTGGAGACCCAGTGCTTC.

The gene calls are TRBV30 and TRBJ2-1; 7 bases match TRBD2. From germline, CDR1 is GTSNPN and CDR2 SVGIG (reference sequence). With 3 bases clipped from V and 0 bases from J, the junction kept 8 bases outside the gene matches. The CDR3 has 16 amino acids. The CDR3 spells CAWSPRGGSSYNEQFF. In DNA, the CDR3 is TGTGCCTGGAGCCCAAGGGGCGGGAGCTCCTACAATGAGCAGTTCTTC. The whole variable domain, remainder taken from reference TRBV30 and TRBJ2-1, is SQTIHQWPATLVQPVGSPLSLECTVEGTSNPNLYWYRQAAGRGLQLLFYSVGIGQISSEVPQNLSASRPQDRQFILSSKKLLLSDSGFYLCAWSPRGGSSYNEQFFGPGTRLTVL.

The chain is built from TRBV5-1 and TRBJ1-1; no clear D. Trimming cost V 2 bases and J 8 bases, with 16 bases left between them. The CDR3 loop spans 14 amino acids. CDR1 and CDR2 (germline): SGHRS, YFSETQ. The CDR3, as DNA: TGCGCCAGCAGCTTATTTGAGGGATCGCCCGAAGCTTTCTTT. It is translated as CASSLFEGSPEAFF.

The V and J genes are TRBV6-5 and TRBJ2-7; 8 bases are a match to TRBD1. The CDR3 totals 16 residues. Germline CDR1 is MNHEY and CDR2 is SVGAGI. J gave up 1 base and V 2 bases, and 7 bases lay outside the gene matches. In DNA form, the CDR3 reads TGTGCCAGCAGTTACGCAGGGGGCTCGGTTTCCTACGAGCAGTACTTC. Translation: CASSYAGGSVSYEQYF.

This clonotype was found many times. The genes are TRBV27 and TRBJ2-3, with 9 positions matching TRBD2. The CDR3 covers 17 residues. The V gene's germline CDR1 is MNHEY and CDR2 SMNVEV (reference sequence). V lost 3 bases and J lost 4; bases outside the gene matches: 11. The CDR3 loop reads CASSLGSLAGLSDTQYF. In nucleotides, the CDR3 is TGTGCCAGCAGTTTGGGCTCCCTAGCGGGACTGTCAGATACGCAGTATTTT.

This sequence joins TRBV9 and TRBJ2-2; D gene ambiguous. Trimming removed 0 bases from V and 5 bases from J, with 8 bases in between. Germline CDR1 and CDR2: SGDLS and YYNGEE. CDR3 length: 14 residues. CDR3 protein: CASSVVEATGELFF. Here the CDR3 DNA reads TGTGCCAGCAGCGTAGTGGAAGCGACCGGGGAGCTGTTTTTT.

Points on this clonotype: A clone one base away is much larger, so this may be a read error. J is TRBJ1-2 and V is TRBV15; 9 bases match TRBD1. Germline V gene data show CDR1 as LNHNV and CDR2 as YYDKDF (reference sequence). This CDR3 is 14 amino acids long. The CDR3 bases are TGTACCACCAGCAGAGACAGGGGGGCCTATGGCTACACCTTC. Translating it yields CTTSRDRGAYGYTF.

This clonotype has a count of ten or more. This chain uses TRBV12-3 or TRBV12-4 with TRBJ1-2, with 7 bases fitting TRBD1. V was clipped by 6 bases and J by 5 bases; unmatched bases: 9. The length of the CDR3 is 14 residues. CDR3 loop: CASRRETGRYGYTF. CDR3 in DNA: TGTGCCAGCAGGAGAGAGACAGGGAGGTATGGCTACACCTTC.